The rows below give T cell receptor beta chains drawn from one sample of a study of T cells in Graves' hyperthyroidism and ophthalmopathy. Each CDR3 protein gets one entry after TCRdb re-called the multiplex PCR reads with MiXCR. Here the sample spans almost 600,000 distinct CDR3 sequences, over 11% being singletons. The sample taken for sequencing was blood. These receptors came from a woman under 40 with Graves' hyperthyroidism that later progressed to Graves' ophthalmopathy. Both conserved end residues are part of each CDR3. D genes are given only for firm matches. Clone size is given for some rows only: seen once, a few or many times, or a class if the clone is expanded.

abundance	j_gene	d_gene	v_gene	CDR3aa	CDR3nt
many	TRBJ2-1	-	TRBV5-1	CASSLQGGSSYNEQFF	TGCGCCAGCAGCCTGCAAGGGGGGAGCTCCTACAATGAGCAGTTCTTC
few	TRBJ2-7	TRBD2	TRBV19	CASSMSGTSATYEQYF	TGTGCCAGTAGTATGTCAGGGACTAGCGCAACCTACGAGCAGTACTTC
many	TRBJ2-2	TRBD1	TRBV27	CASSRRDSQWAGELFF	TGTGCCAGCAGTCGCCGGGACAGTCAATGGGCCGGGGAGCTGTTTTTT
-	TRBJ2-7	TRBD1	TRBV29-1	CSVEGMTGGLYEQYF	TGCAGCGTTGAGGGTATGACAGGGGGCTTGTACGAGCAGTACTTC
few	TRBJ1-1	-	TRBV29-1	CSVETRPGEAFF	TGCAGCGTTGAAACCAGACCCGGGGAAGCTTTCTTT
few	TRBJ1-4	-	TRBV3-1	CASSQGRSEKLFF	TGTGCCAGCAGCCAAGGACGGAGTGAAAAACTGTTTTTT
few	TRBJ2-7	TRBD2	TRBV27	CATRLAEYSYEQYF	TGTGCCACTCGCCTAGCGGAATACTCCTACGAGCAGTACTTC
-	TRBJ2-3	TRBD2	TRBV30	CAWSVLAGGVDTQYF	TGTGCCTGGAGTGTTCTAGCGGGAGGAGTAGATACGCAGTATTTT
-	TRBJ1-1	-	TRBV29-1	CSVERQLNTEAFF	TGCAGCGTTGAACGTCAGCTGAACACTGAAGCTTTCTTT
few	TRBJ2-5	-	TRBV2	CASSDEGLKTQYF	TGTGCCAGCAGTGACGAGGGTCTCAAGACCCAGTACTTC
many	TRBJ2-7	-	TRBV20-1	CSARDIRATSSYEQYF	TGCAGTGCTAGAGACATCCGGGCCACGAGCTCCTACGAGCAGTACTTC
-	TRBJ2-1	-	TRBV12-3/TRBV12-4	CASSLAHRHVYEQFF	TGTGCCAGCAGTTTAGCGCACAGGCACGTCTACGAGCAGTTCTTC
few	TRBJ2-3	TRBD1	TRBV30	CAWSLGQYTDTQYF	TGTGCCTGGAGTCTGGGACAGTACACAGATACGCAGTATTTT
many	TRBJ2-7	TRBD1	TRBV28	CASIPGQGKYEQYF	TGTGCCAGCATTCCGGGACAGGGGAAATACGAGCAGTACTTC
many	TRBJ2-1	-	TRBV27	CASSFEGGGNEQFF	TGTGCCAGCAGTTTCGAAGGGGGAGGCAATGAGCAGTTCTTC
-	TRBJ2-3	TRBD1	TRBV20-1	CSAHRGQGVSFPDTQYF	TGCAGTGCTCACCGGGGACAGGGGGTTTCGTTTCCAGATACGCAGTATTTT
-	TRBJ1-2	-	TRBV6-1	CASRSQGFDGYTF	TGTGCCAGCAGATCCCAGGGGTTCGATGGCTACACCTTC
many	TRBJ1-2	-	TRBV5-1	CASSLADGGVYGYTF	TGCGCCAGCAGCTTGGCCGACGGGGGAGTATATGGCTACACCTTC
many	TRBJ1-1	-	TRBV5-1	CASSGGPGETEAFF	TGCGCCAGCAGCGGTGGGCCCGGGGAGACTGAAGCTTTCTTT
many	TRBJ1-2	-	TRBV3-1	CASNQGLANYGYTF	TGTGCCAGCAACCAGGGGTTAGCGAACTATGGCTACACCTTC
-	TRBJ2-1	-	TRBV19	CASSIPPNEQFF	TGTGCCAGTAGTATACCGCCTAATGAGCAGTTCTTC
many	TRBJ2-2	TRBD2	TRBV18	CASSYASGRANTGELFF	TGTGCCAGCTCATATGCAAGCGGGAGGGCGAACACCGGGGAGCTGTTTTTT